This TCR beta chain was captured by sequencing in a study of identical twins' blood T cells. On this clonotype: The antigen remains undetermined.

Study observations and caveats: Abundant TCRbeta CDR3s overlapped more between twins than with unrelated donors. Twins shared about as many clonotypes as their cloneset sizes predicted. Twin repertoire similarity may partly reflect shared environment.

Each TCR cDNA library carried sample-specific barcodes on both ends. TCRdb passed the 5' RACE reads through MiXCR, listing each CDR3 protein once. This table holds hundreds of thousands of distinct CDR3 sequences, roughly 28% found once. Sequencing was done on a sample of PBMCs. The TCR sequence derives from a woman aged 18 to 50 in good health.

CDR3 DNA: TGTGCCAGTAGTATAGTACTGCGGGGCACTGAAGCTTTCTTT. Residues: CASSIVLRGTEAFF. V is TRBV19 and J is TRBJ1-1; D is unclear. V was trimmed by 1 base and J by 4 bases, leaving 10 bases between them. Germline V lookup: CDR1 LNHDA, CDR2 SQIVND (reference sequence). This CDR3 spans 14 amino acids.